The 20 T cell receptor beta chains below all came from one sample that was sequenced in a study of regulatory T cells in long-lasting Graves disease. This sample's time point: newly diagnosed GD, antithyroid drugs for less than 3 months. RNA from PBMCs was the source of the TCR library. Building of the TCR beta libraries involved iRepertoire HTBI primers and Arm-PCR of CDR3 regions. Each CDR3 protein is one row after TCRdb ran MiXCR on the multiplex PCR reads. This table holds about 620,000 distinct CDR3 sequences, under 20% found once. This same sample was also taken into another study, of T cells in Graves' hyperthyroidism and ophthalmopathy.

Specimen: peripheral blood mononuclear cells (PBMCs), collected at new diagnosis, from a patient treated with antithyroid drugs. Receptors originate from a young woman with Graves disease.

This clonotype was recorded only once. In this CDR3 the conserved last residue, phenylalanine or tryptophan, is missing, so a read error is likely. The genes are TRBV7-9 and TRBJ1-2, with D maybe TRBD1 (6 bases). Germline loops: CDR1 SEHNR, CDR2 FQNEAQ (reference sequence). V lost 3 bases and J 4 bases, leaving 15 bases between the germline ends. The CDR3 runs to 15 residues. The CDR3 sequence: CASSFSGERSYGYTL. The CDR3 coding sequence is TGTGCCAGCAGCTTCTCAGGGGAACGGAGCTATGGCTACACCCTC.

Ten or more counts support this clonotype. The rearrangement links TRBV28 to TRBJ2-7; 10 bases are a match to TRBD1. The CDR3 contains 15 residues. Losses at the gene ends were 4 bases for V and 0 bases for J; bases not matched to a gene: 3. CDR1 is MDHEN and CDR2 is SYDVKM in the germline V gene. The CDR3 DNA sequence: TGTGCCAGCAGTTCGGGACAGGGGATCTCCTACGAGCAGTACTTC. It translates to CASSSGQGISYEQYF. Together with reference TRBV28 and TRBJ2-7, the CDR3 gives the full variable domain: DVKVTQSSRYLVKRTGEKVFLECVQDMDHENMFWYRQDPGLGLRLIYFSYDVKMKEKGDIPEGYSVSREKKERFSLILESASTNQTSMYLCASSSGQGISYEQYFGPGTRLTVT.

This clonotype was seen more than once but under ten times. The chain is built from TRBV19 and TRBJ1-2; perhaps TRBD1 as D (5 bases). CDR3 size: 17 residues. Trimming removed 3 bases at V and 2 bases at J, with 19 bases between. Germline V gene sequence: CDR1 LNHDA, CDR2 SQIVND (reference sequence). The CDR3 spells CASSMVLIGHSNYGYTF. Written as DNA, the CDR3 is TGTGCCAGTAGTATGGTATTAATTGGACACTCAAACTATGGCTACACCTTC.

This clonotype was counted at least ten times. V and J are TRBV11-2 and TRBJ2-6; no definite D call. Germline CDR1 reads SGHAT; CDR2 reads FQNNGV. V lost 5 bases and J lost 8, with 10 bases in between. The CDR3 runs 13 residues. The CDR3 region is CASSPTVSNVLTF. CDR3 coding DNA: TGTGCCAGCAGCCCTACCGTGTCCAACGTCCTGACTTTC.

A single count supports this clonotype. This chain connects TRBV6-1 to TRBJ2-7, with D possibly matching TRBD1 (6 bases). Deletions cut 10 bases from V and 3 bases from J, with 19 bases between. The CDR3 is 14 amino acids. Germline CDR1 is MNHNS and CDR2 is SASEGT. The CDR3 region has the DNA TGTGCCACCTCTCTTTCCGGGACAAACTACGAGCAGTACTTC. It encodes CATSLSGTNYEQYF.

This clonotype has more than one count but fewer than ten. This CDR3 is CASSLARGTDKGEKLFF. The CDR3 nucleotides read TGCGCCAGCAGCTTGGCCCGAGGGACCGATAAAGGGGAAAAACTGTTTTTT. This sequence joins TRBV5-1 and TRBJ1-4; possibly TRBD1 for D (5 bases). Trimming took 0 bases from V and 8 from J, leaving 20 bases between them. The CDR3 spans 17 residues. The germline V gene has CDR1 SGHRS and CDR2 YFSETQ.

This chain joins TRBV5-5 and TRBJ2-7; tentatively, D is TRBD2 (6 bases). In germline, CDR1 is SGHKS, CDR2 YYEKEE (reference sequence). This CDR3 contains 13 residues. V shed 3 bases and J shed 3 bases, with 10 bases lying between them. For the CDR3, the DNA is TGTGCCAGCAGCTACGGGAGCGACTACGAGCAGTACTTC. The encoded protein is CASSYGSDYEQYF.

The chain is built from TRBV4-1 and TRBJ2-7, with 7 nucleotides matching TRBD2. With 0 bases clipped from V and 3 bases from J, the junction kept 5 bases outside the gene matches. The CDR3 spans 15 residues. Germline V lookup: CDR1 MGHRA, CDR2 YSYEKL. Here the CDR3 DNA reads TGCGCCAGCAGCCAAGATGTGCTAGCGGTCTACGAGCAGTACTTC. This encodes CASSQDVLAVYEQYF.

This clonotype was counted a few times. The V call is TRBV6-2 or TRBV6-3, the J call TRBJ2-3; the match to TRBD1 covers 9 bases. This CDR3 spans 13 amino acids. Germline V gene data show CDR1 as MNHEY and CDR2 as SVGEGT. With V trimmed by 7 bases and J by 6 bases, 5 bases remained unmatched. DNA for the CDR3: TGTGCCAGCAACCGGGACAGGGCTGATACGCAGTATTTT. This codes for CASNRDRADTQYF.

This clonotype was seen only a few times. The V call is TRBV20-1, the J call TRBJ1-6; tentative D call: TRBD1 (6 bases). The germline V gene has CDR1 DFQATT and CDR2 SNEGSKA (reference sequence). This CDR3 spans 16 amino acids. Trimming took off 0 bases at V and 9 bases at J, with 18 bases between the two ends. The CDR3 sequence is CSARDHLGGAGSPLHF. DNA of the CDR3: TGCAGTGCTAGAGACCACCTGGGGGGGGCTGGTTCACCCCTCCACTTT.

This chain joins TRBV20-1 and TRBJ2-4; D is perhaps TRBD2 (5 bases). Germline-derived CDR1 and CDR2 are DFQATT and SNEGSKA (reference sequence). The V and J ends lost 3 bases and 1 base respectively, with 10 bases between them. This CDR3 is built from 14 residues. CDR3 bases: TGCAGTGCTAGCACGGGAACGGCCAAAAACATTCAGTACTTC. Amino acid sequence: CSASTGTAKNIQYF.

This clonotype has a handful of counts. The chain carries TRBV6-1 and TRBJ1-1; D perhaps matches TRBD1 (6 bases). CDR1 and CDR2 from the germline V gene are MNHNS and SASEGT. Deletions cut 3 bases from V and 5 bases from J, with 13 bases between. CDR3 length: 14 amino acids. CDR3 coding DNA: TGTGCCAGCAGTGAGCATGGGGGCTTGACTGAAGCTTTCTTT. Its translation: CASSEHGGLTEAFF.

This chain links TRBV15 with TRBJ2-7; unclear D gene. Looked up from germline, CDR1 is LNHNV and CDR2 is YYDKDF (reference sequence). Trimming left V 3 bases short and J 7 bases short, with 13 bases between. The CDR3 loop spans 13 amino acids. The CDR3, as DNA: TGTGCCACCAGCAGGGAAGACGTGAGGGAGCAGTACTTC. Protein product: CATSREDVREQYF.

This clonotype has a handful of counts. The chain joins TRBV29-1 to TRBJ1-2, with D unclear. The length of the CDR3 is 12 residues. Germline-derived CDR1 and CDR2 are SQVTM and ANQGSEA. Trimming removed 3 bases from V and 8 bases from J, with 13 bases in between. The CDR3 sequence: CSVEEAALGYTF. The CDR3 region has the DNA TGCAGCGTTGAGGAGGCGGCGCTCGGCTACACCTTC.

This clonotype was seen repeatedly, ten times or more. This chain joins TRBV29-1 and TRBJ1-1, with D possibly TRBD1 on 5 matching bases. Trimming stripped 8 bases from V and 1 base from J, with 11 bases between. This CDR3 spans 12 amino acids. Germline V CDR1 and CDR2: SQVTM, ANQGSEA. CDR3 protein: CSSRDGNTEAFF. CDR3 nucleotides: TGCAGCTCAAGGGACGGGAACACTGAAGCTTTCTTT.

This clonotype was recorded at least ten times. The chain has TRBV15 and TRBJ2-5, with D unclear. From germline, CDR1 is LNHNV and CDR2 YYDKDF (reference sequence). This CDR3 region has 14 residues. The V gene lost 0 bases and the J gene lost 6 bases, with 11 bases spanning the gap. The CDR3 loop reads CATSRESDSQTQYF. The CDR3 region has the DNA TGTGCCACCAGCAGAGAGAGCGATTCACAGACCCAGTACTTC.

This clonotype was counted a few times. This chain uses TRBV24-1 with TRBJ2-7, with 8 positions matching TRBD2. Germline CDR1 is KGHDR and CDR2 is SFDVKD. Trimming removed 2 bases from V and 5 bases from J; junction bases left unmatched: 13. CDR3 length equals 17 residues. This chain's CDR3 is CATSDSQERETGNEQYF. The CDR3 DNA reads TGTGCCACCAGTGATTCTCAGGAGCGGGAGACGGGCAACGAGCAGTACTTC.

This clonotype has ten or more counts. This sequence joins TRBV6-1 and TRBJ1-5; D is ambiguous. Germline-derived CDR1 and CDR2 are MNHNS and SASEGT. V gave up 7 bases and J gave up 5 bases, with 12 bases separating them. This CDR3 has 13 amino acids. CDR3 nucleotide sequence: TGTGCCAGCATCCGAGACCCTTATCAGCCCCAGCATTTT. Residues: CASIRDPYQPQHF.

This clonotype was recorded at least ten times. The chain employs TRBV20-1 and TRBJ1-1; 7 bases agree with TRBD1. CDR1 is DFQATT and CDR2 is SNEGSKA in the germline V gene (reference sequence). V shed 4 bases, J shed 9 bases, and the junction held 11 bases outside the gene matches. The CDR3 has 13 amino acids. The CDR3 spells CSAIISRGQKAFF. In DNA form, the CDR3 reads TGCAGTGCTATCATAAGTCGGGGACAGAAAGCTTTCTTT.

The table lists this clonotype with many counts. The V gene is TRBV7-3, the J gene TRBJ2-3; 9 nucleotides agree with TRBD1. This CDR3 has 14 amino acids. The V segment lost 8 bases and the J segment 4 bases; nucleotides outside the gene matches: 7. Germline V gene data show CDR1 as SGHTA and CDR2 as FQGTGA. The CDR3 nucleotides are TGTGCCAGCCGGCGAACAGGGGGCTCAGATACGCAGTATTTT. Protein product: CASRRTGGSDTQYF.